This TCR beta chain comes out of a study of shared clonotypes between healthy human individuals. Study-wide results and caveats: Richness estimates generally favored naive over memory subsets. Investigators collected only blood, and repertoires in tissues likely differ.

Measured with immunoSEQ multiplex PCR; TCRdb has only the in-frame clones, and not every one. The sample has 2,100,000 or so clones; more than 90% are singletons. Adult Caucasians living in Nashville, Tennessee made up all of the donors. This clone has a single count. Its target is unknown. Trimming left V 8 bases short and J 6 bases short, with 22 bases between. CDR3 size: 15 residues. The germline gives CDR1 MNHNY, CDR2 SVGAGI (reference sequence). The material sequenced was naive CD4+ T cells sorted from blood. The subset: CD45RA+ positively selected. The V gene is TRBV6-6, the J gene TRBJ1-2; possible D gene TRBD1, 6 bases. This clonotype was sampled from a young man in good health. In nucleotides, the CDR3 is TGTGCCAGCCTAAGGCTGACAGGCGGCCGGGATGGCTACACCTTC. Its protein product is CASLRLTGGRDGYTF.